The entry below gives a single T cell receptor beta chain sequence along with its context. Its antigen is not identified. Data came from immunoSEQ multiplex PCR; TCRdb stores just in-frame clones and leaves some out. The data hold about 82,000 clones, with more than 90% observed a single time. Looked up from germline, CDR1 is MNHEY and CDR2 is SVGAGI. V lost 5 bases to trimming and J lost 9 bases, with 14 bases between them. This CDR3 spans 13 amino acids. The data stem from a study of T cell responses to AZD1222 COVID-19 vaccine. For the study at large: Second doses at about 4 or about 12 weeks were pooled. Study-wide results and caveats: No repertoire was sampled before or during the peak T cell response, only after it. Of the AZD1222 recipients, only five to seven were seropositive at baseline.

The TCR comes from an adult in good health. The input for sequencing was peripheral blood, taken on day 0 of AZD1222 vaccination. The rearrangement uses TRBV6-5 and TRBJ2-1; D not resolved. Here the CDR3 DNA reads TGTGCCAGCAGTACAGTCCCCCGGATTGAGCAGTTCTTC. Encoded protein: CASSTVPRIEQFF.